The source of this TCR beta chain is a study of cytomegalovirus exposure and HLA in healthy donors. Study results and caveats: As was reported, the classifier diagnosed cytomegalovirus status with high specificity and sensitivity.

The assay was immunoSEQ multiplex PCR, and TCRdb's table has in-frame clones only and misses some. Of about 270,000 clones listed, roughly 85% are singletons. Comment on this clone: The target antigen is unknown.

The sample consisted of PBMCs. The sequence was obtained from a woman aged 18-35 years in good health and CMV-seronegative.

The CDR3 region is CASSAGTSQLHEQYF. The CDR3 DNA sequence: TGTGCCAGCAGCGCCGGGACTAGCCAACTCCACGAGCAGTACTTC. The chain recombines TRBV11-3 with TRBJ2-7, with 9 nucleotides matching TRBD2. The CDR3 spans 15 residues. CDR1 and CDR2 from the germline V gene are SGHNT and YENEEA. V lost 5 bases to trimming and J lost 5 bases; unmatched junction nucleotides: 10.